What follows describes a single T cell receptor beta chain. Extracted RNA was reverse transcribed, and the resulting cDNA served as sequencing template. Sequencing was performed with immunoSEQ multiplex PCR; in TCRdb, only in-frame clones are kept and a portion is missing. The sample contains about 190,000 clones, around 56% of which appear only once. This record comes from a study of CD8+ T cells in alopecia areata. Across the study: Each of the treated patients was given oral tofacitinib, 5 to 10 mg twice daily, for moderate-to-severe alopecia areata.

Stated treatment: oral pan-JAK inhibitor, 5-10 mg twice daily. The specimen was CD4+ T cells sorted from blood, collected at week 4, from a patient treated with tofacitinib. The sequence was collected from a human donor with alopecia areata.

The CDR3 spells CSVEAGVGGTQYF. In DNA, the CDR3 is TGCAGCGTTGAGGCGGGAGTGGGGGGTACGCAGTATTTT. This sequence joins TRBV29-1 and TRBJ2-3; TRBD2 aligns across 7 bases. The germline V gene has CDR1 SQVTM and CDR2 ANQGSEA. The J segment lost 8 bases and the V segment lost 3 bases, leaving 8 bases of the junction unmatched. This CDR3 comprises 13 residues.